This is a list of T cell receptor beta chains from one sample in a study of blood T cells in healthy people across ages. TCRdb re-called the 5' RACE reads with MiXCR, one entry per CDR3 protein. The sample includes roughly 930,000 distinct CDR3 sequences, 45% to 50% of them seen just once. Material for sequencing was blood. These receptors were collected from a young man in good health. Each CDR3 is given with its conserved first and last residue. The D gene is left open where the match is weak. Clone size is given for some rows only: seen once, a few or many times, or a class if the clone is expanded.

>few|TRBD1|TRBJ2-5|TRBV6-5
CASSYFLTGWETQYF
TGTGCCAGCAGTTACTTTCTGACAGGGTGGGAGACCCAGTACTTC
>once|NA|TRBJ1-1|TRBV3-1
CASSQRRGGNTEAFF
TGTGCCAGCAGCCAACGGCGGGGTGGGAACACTGAAGCTTTCTTT
>many|TRBD1|TRBJ2-1|TRBV2
CASSADRQSYNEQFF
TGTGCCAGCAGTGCGGACAGGCAATCCTACAATGAGCAGTTCTTC
>few|NA|TRBJ1-2|TRBV20-1
CSARVVGKGPGGYTF
TGCAGTGCTAGAGTGGTCGGGAAGGGTCCTGGGGGCTACACCTTC
>few|TRBD2|TRBJ2-1|TRBV11-1
CASSPTSGGVGEQFF
TGTGCCAGCAGCCCCACTAGCGGGGGGGTCGGTGAGCAGTTCTTC
>NA|NA|TRBJ1-1|TRBV12-3/TRBV12-4
CASSFVGGSGNTEAFF
TGTGCCAGCAGTTTTGTCGGAGGGTCGGGGAACACTGAAGCTTTCTTT
>NA|NA|TRBJ2-5|TRBV9
CASSVVDAETQYF
TGTGCCAGCAGCGTAGTAGACGCAGAGACCCAGTACTTC
>few|NA|TRBJ2-1|TRBV4-3
CASSQDREFDNEQFF
TGCGCCAGCAGCCAAGACAGGGAGTTTGACAATGAGCAGTTCTTC
>NA|NA|TRBJ1-1|TRBV29-1
CSALGGPESTEAFF
TGCAGCGCCCTAGGGGGTCCGGAGAGCACTGAAGCTTTCTTT
>few|TRBD1|TRBJ2-4|TRBV5-1
CASSLGDRVTKNIQYF
TGCGCCAGCAGCTTGGGGGACAGGGTCACCAAAAACATTCAGTACTTC
>NA|TRBD1|TRBJ2-7|TRBV4-1
CASSLRQGTDTTYEQYF
TGCGCCAGCAGCCTCAGACAGGGAACTGACACTACCTACGAGCAGTACTTC
>NA|NA|TRBJ2-1|TRBV15
CATSRTGDSYNGQFF
TGTGCCACCAGCAGAACAGGTGATTCCTACAATGGGCAGTTCTTC
>many|NA|TRBJ1-1|TRBV3-1
CASSQARGTEAFF
TGTGCCAGCAGCCAAGCCCGTGGAACTGAAGCTTTCTTT
>many|NA|TRBJ2-5|TRBV6-4
CASSVSAGEETQYF
TGTGCCAGCAGTGTGTCCGCTGGAGAAGAGACCCAGTACTTC
>NA|NA|TRBJ2-4|TRBV12-3/TRBV12-4
CASSQGGWGGKNIQYF
TGTGCCAGCAGTCAGGGGGGGTGGGGTGGTAAAAACATTCAGTACTTC
>NA|NA|TRBJ2-7|TRBV7-3
CASSVDPGDHEQYF
TGTGCCAGCAGCGTAGATCCGGGGGACCACGAGCAGTACTTC
>few|NA|TRBJ2-1|TRBV6-2/TRBV6-3
CASGTLSGEQFF
TGTGCCAGCGGGACCCTCAGCGGTGAGCAGTTCTTC
>NA|TRBD2|TRBJ2-1|TRBV4-2
CASSQGGSGGVSSYNEQFF
TGTGCCAGCAGCCAAGGGGGTAGCGGGGGGGTTAGCTCCTACAATGAGCAGTTCTTC
>few|NA|TRBJ2-6|TRBV20-1
CSAPPLRSGANVLTF
TGCAGTGCCCCCCCACTGCGCTCTGGGGCCAACGTCCTGACTTTC
>few|TRBD1|TRBJ2-3|TRBV12-3/TRBV12-4
CASGGQGTAQYF
TGTGCCAGCGGAGGACAGGGGACGGCGCAGTATTTT
>NA|TRBD2|TRBJ2-7|TRBV10-3
CAISGGLAETYEQYF
TGTGCCATCAGTGGGGGACTAGCGGAAACTTACGAGCAGTACTTC
>NA|NA|TRBJ2-5|TRBV29-1
CSAAEPKEYF
TGCAGCGCAGCCGAACCAAAGGAGTACTTC
>NA|NA|TRBJ2-3|TRBV6-1
CASIEGTPTDTQYF
TGTGCCAGCATTGAAGGGACACCCACAGATACGCAGTATTTT
>few|NA|TRBJ1-5|TRBV7-2
CASSTGASGNQPQHF
TGTGCCAGCAGCACGGGGGCCAGTGGCAATCAGCCCCAGCATTTT
>NA|NA|TRBJ1-6|TRBV7-8
CASSPGQPNSPPHF
TGTGCCAGCAGCCCTGGACAGCCGAATTCACCCCCCCACTTT
>NA|NA|TRBJ1-1|TRBV6-6
CASSYPAGRGSDTEAFF
TGTGCCAGCAGTTACCCCGCGGGCAGGGGTAGTGACACTGAAGCTTTCTTT
>NA|NA|TRBJ1-1|TRBV25-1
CASTFGGTNTEAFF
TGTGCCAGCACCTTCGGGGGGACGAACACTGAAGCTTTCTTT
>NA|NA|TRBJ1-4|TRBV3-1
CASSFPGRNEKLFF
TGTGCCAGCAGCTTCCCCGGACGGAATGAAAAACTGTTTTTT